This T cell receptor (beta chain) was identified during a study of T cell responses to AZD1222 COVID-19 vaccine (dated by TCRdb to the early 2020s). Broadly, across the study: AZD1222 recipients given second doses at about 4 weeks or at about 12 weeks were pooled, since spike-specific TCR depth and breadth were not found to differ between the two schedules. Trial participants were enrolled by age into subgroups of 18-55, 56-69 and 70-plus years, and around 140, 26 and 57 TCR-sequenced participants, respectively, were included in these subgroups. A total of around 240 trial participants underwent TCR sequencing, of whom about 210 received two doses of AZD1222 and about 25 received two doses of the MenACWY control vaccine.

The germline V gene (reference sequence) sets CDR1 to DFQATT and CDR2 to SNEGSKA. From V the trimming removes 3 bases and from J it removes 5 bases, while the gene matches leave 14 bases of the junction unaccounted for. The cysteine opens and the phenylalanine closes a CDR3 of 16 amino acids. Solely the CDR3 DNA is kept, with 48 bases framed from the first base. In light of the paper, this sample's time point label describes: baseline before first vaccination. Vaccinee samples were obtained from the UK trials COV001 and COV002, which included a single-blind randomized controlled phase 2/3 trial of AZD1222 (ChAdOx1 nCoV-19) in healthy adults. For TCRbeta chain sequencing, PBMC samples were collected from trial participants at day 0 and at day 28 after the second dose. With regard to this clone: The antigen it recognizes is unknown. No much larger clone is present one base from it, and per-base qualities are unavailable.

Study-wide conclusions, independent of this receptor: Conclusions about previously exposed vaccinees are limited, since just five or six AZD1222 recipients were seropositive for SARS-CoV-2 at baseline. The 56-69-year group was small, and its depth increase did not reach significance, likely because of low power. Participants were mostly white British, with more females than males. The authors suggested clonal diversity may have been underestimated. After two AZD1222 doses, spike-specific TCR breadth and depth were significantly higher than at day 0 and than in MenACWY recipients. Because no day 14 peak-response samples were available, the repertoires could be characterized only after the peak T cell response. Vaccine-associated CD4 TCRs spanned the whole spike protein, with dominant responses in regions 160-218 and 743-854. Reportedly, almost half of the unique spike-specific TCRs recognized epitopes lying outside the regions that are mutated in the B.1.351 and B.1.1.7 variants.

The CDR3 regions of human TCRbeta chains were analyzed by immunosequencing. Turning to the authors' computational methods: TCRs in the repertoires were compared against a reference library of SARS-CoV-2-specific TCRs that had been generated with the MIRA antigen-specificity platform. Breadth was defined as the fraction of unique TCRs that were SARS-CoV-2-associated, and depth was defined as the fraction of total T cells that were SARS-CoV-2-associated. Using the MIRA data, each spike-specific TCR was assigned both to the spike region to which the TCR was reactive and to a CD4 or CD8 class. Log10-transformed breadth and depth values were compared by one-way ANOVA with Sidak's multiple comparisons tests. In its TCRdb copy, this immuneACCESS table keeps in-frame sequences only and misses some clones. Where compared with another copy, unresolved V genes explain less than half of these, and the others have no known cause. For V, J and clone size, that table is used; D and trimming come from the DNA. Across this sample there are some 140,000 clones, with roughly 90% seen only once. Under 2.5% of the sample is taken by the ten largest.

Specimen: peripheral blood, collected on day 0 of AZD1222 vaccination. The clonotype comes from an adult in good health. The rearranged chain carries TRBV20-1 and TRBJ2-5, with 8 bases in between that match TRBD2. CDR3 reads: CSASIGGGFMRETQYF. The nucleotides are TGCAGTGCTAGTATCGGCGGGGGGTTCATGAGGGAGACCCAGTACTTC.